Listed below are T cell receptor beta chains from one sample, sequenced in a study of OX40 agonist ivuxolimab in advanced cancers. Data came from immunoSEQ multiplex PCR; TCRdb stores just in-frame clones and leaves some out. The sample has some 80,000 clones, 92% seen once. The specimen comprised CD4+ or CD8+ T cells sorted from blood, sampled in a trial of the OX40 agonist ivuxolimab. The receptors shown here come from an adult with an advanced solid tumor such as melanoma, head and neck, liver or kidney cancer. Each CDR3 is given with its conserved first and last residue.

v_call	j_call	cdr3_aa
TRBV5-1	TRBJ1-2	CASSLALTGNYGYTF
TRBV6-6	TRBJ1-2	CASSFTGGYGYTF
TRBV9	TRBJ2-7	CASSGRDRASYEQYF
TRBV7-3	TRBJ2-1	CASSLMQGNEQFF
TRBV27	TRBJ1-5	CASSPISNQPQHF
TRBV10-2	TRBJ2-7	CASSRPGQGAYEQYF
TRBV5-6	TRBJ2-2	CASSLRVGQGNTGELFF
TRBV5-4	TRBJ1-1	CASSPASENEAFF
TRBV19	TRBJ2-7	CASSAGTSGYEQYF
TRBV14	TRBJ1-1	CASSQWSSDEAFF
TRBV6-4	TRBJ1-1	CASSTDLNTEAFF
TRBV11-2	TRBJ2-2	CASSFVPPDLTGGELFF
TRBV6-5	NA	CASSYRERGYEQYF
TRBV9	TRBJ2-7	CASSPGQSYEQYF
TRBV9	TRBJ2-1	CASSVAGRGPAEQFF
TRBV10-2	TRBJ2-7	CASSESSELYEQYF
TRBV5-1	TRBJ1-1	CASSLISGMVTEAFF
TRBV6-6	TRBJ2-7	CASSFSSSYEQYF
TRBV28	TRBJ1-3	CASSLWDRFSGNTIYF
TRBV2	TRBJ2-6	CASSEAFPFSGANVLTF
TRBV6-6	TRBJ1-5	CASTTDRGPDQPQHF
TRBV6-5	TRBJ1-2	CASTTGGVGYGYTF
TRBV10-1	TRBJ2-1	CASSEAVGPSGPSSYNEQFF
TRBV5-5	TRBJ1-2	CASSLAHSNYGYTF
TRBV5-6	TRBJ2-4	CASSLGTGLAKNIQYF
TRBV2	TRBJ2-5	CASSRTRGGTQETQYF
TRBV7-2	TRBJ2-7	CASSMAVWEQYF
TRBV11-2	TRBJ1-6	CASSLTSTAAFSSPLHF
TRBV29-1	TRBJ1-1	CSTVGDPEAFF
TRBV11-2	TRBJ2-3	CASSRQGLADTQYF
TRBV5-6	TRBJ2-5	CASSFIWTAGDQETQYF
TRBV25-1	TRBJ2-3	CASSVGVMRGGTDTQYF
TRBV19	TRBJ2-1	CASSIEVQYNEQFF
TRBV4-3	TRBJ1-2	CASSHDSGVYGYTF
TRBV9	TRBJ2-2	CASSENRESISTGELFF
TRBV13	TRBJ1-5	CASSSHNQPQHF
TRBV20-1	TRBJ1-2	CSAITDHGYTF
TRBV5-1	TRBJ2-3	CASSLADDRGRPKSDTQYF
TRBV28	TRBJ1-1	CASSPTGGGTEAFF
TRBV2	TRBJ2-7	CAKGPGRGSYEQYF
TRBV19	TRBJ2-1	CASSPTSGEYNEQFF
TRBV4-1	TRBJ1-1	CASSQVANTEAFF
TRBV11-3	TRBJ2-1	CASSLSPGGYYNEQFF
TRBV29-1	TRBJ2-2	CSFRDSDTGELFF
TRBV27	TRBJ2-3	CASRSRTDTQYF
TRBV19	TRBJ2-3	CASSIDRPLETQYF
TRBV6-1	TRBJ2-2	CASSARQDSKGELFF
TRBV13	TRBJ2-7	CASSETGSSSYEQYF
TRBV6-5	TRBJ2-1	CASSYSELSEQFF
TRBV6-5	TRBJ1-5	CASSYSGDDNQPQHF
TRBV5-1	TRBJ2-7	CASSLVGQGGSYEQYF
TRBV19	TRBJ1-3	CASSILPRGNTIYF
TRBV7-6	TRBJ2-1	CASSRERSYNEQFF
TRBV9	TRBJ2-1	CASSGEGLPNNEQFF
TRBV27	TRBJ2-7	CASSFGTGVAEQYF
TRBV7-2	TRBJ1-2	CASSLEVLGTRGGYTF